Sequencing of this T cell receptor (beta chain) was carried out in a study of CD8 T cells in ankylosing spondylitis. General study results and limits: The study looked at matched synovial fluid samples from ankylosing spondylitis patients. Disease-linked clones were reported to be significantly enriched there. CD8+ cells made up the disease-linked clones, which were relatively rare in peripheral blood. What seemed typical of ankylosing spondylitis blood was a TCR beta motif built from under 10 highly homologous variants.

Quantitative 5'-RACE with molecular barcodes generated TCR beta libraries. TCRdb redid the calling of the 5' RACE reads with MiXCR, one entry per CDR3 protein. The data hold about 200,000 distinct CDR3 sequences, with 9.5% to 15% observed a single time. The CDR3 extends over 15 amino acids. The germline V gene encodes CDR1 SNHLY and CDR2 FYNNEI. Details on this clonotype: What it recognizes is unknown. The junction does not match germline at one end; this may be a read error.

This receptor was identified in a male donor with ankylosing spondylitis or in good health (not recorded which). The chain uses TRBV2 and TRBJ1-2, with 9 bases fitting TRBD1. The sequencing sample was made of blood, either unsorted or a sorted T cell fraction (not recorded which). The CDR3 here is CASREAGTGKGGYTF. CDR3 in DNA: TGTGCCAGCAGAGAAGCCGGGACAGGGAAGGGCGGCTACACCTTC.